This TCR beta chain was found in a study of identical twins. Only a few counts were recorded for this clonotype. Its antigen is as yet unknown. General study results and limits: Monozygotic twin pairs showed more out-of-frame TCR alpha sharing than models estimated.

TCRdb itself ran the 5' RACE reads through MiXCR, one entry per CDR3 protein. This sample has roughly 1,500,000 distinct CDR3 sequences; roughly 35% occur once, and the top ten carry around 0.25%. Healthy Caucasian donors formed the entire cohort. The CDR3 length is 15 residues. V lost 0 bases and J 2 bases, leaving 13 bases between the germline ends. The germline CDR1 and CDR2 sequences are DFQATT and SNEGSKA (reference sequence). Sequences were obtained from cord blood. This receptor was taken from a newborn girl in good health. The chain links TRBV20-1 to TRBJ1-2; D is possibly TRBD1 (5 bases). CDR3 coding DNA: TGCAGTGCTAGAGATTGGGGGGGACTCAACTATGGCTACACCTTC. Protein: CSARDWGGLNYGYTF.